This entry describes one TCR beta chain. TCRdb redid the calling of the RT-PCR reads with MiXCR, one entry per CDR3 protein. The table lists about 570,000 distinct CDR3 sequences, roughly 12% of them singletons. This sample is part of a study of response to subunit inactivated influenza vaccine. The CDR3 has 14 amino acids. The ends were cut back, 7 bases at V and 3 bases at J, with 15 bases in the middle. Germline lookup yields CDR1 SNHLY and CDR2 FYNNEI. This chain uses TRBV2 with TRBJ1-2, with D possibly being TRBD1 (5 bases). This clonotype was sampled from a man aged 50 to 59 who received an inactivated influenza vaccine. Source: PBMCs from blood, taken on the day of vaccination. The DNA of the CDR3 is TGTGCCAGCAACCCACGGAGGGGTGACTATGGCTACACCTTC. It yields the protein CASNPRRGDYGYTF.